What follows describes a single T cell receptor beta chain. This sample was included in a study of blood T cell repertoires in COVID-19. Study in general: Sites across the United States, Italy and Spain contributed samples from acute and convalescent COVID-19.

The CDR3 is 11 residues long. V was shortened by 3 bases and J by 5 bases, with 4 bases between the two germline ends. As processed by the authors: Scientists estimated how many nucleated cells there were by amplifying reference gene primers. Using immunoSEQ multiplex PCR, the repertoire was profiled, and TCRdb retains in-frame clones only, with some absent. That table furnishes V, J and clone size, whereas the DNA furnished D and trimming. This sample has 150,000 to 200,000 clones; 90% occur once, and the top ten carry 15% to 20%. The clonotype comes from a man aged 55 to 70 with active or convalescent COVID-19. The sequenced sample consisted of peripheral blood. The chain employs TRBV12-3 or TRBV12-4 and TRBJ1-2; no firm D call. CDR3 loop: CASSFSYGYTF. The CDR3 bases are TGTGCCAGCAGTTTCAGTTATGGCTACACCTTC.